These T cell receptor beta chains were read from a single sample in a study of blood T cells in healthy people across ages. TCRdb reprocessed the 5' RACE reads with MiXCR, giving one entry per CDR3 protein. The sample records some 1.1 million distinct CDR3 sequences, around two fifths being singletons. The sequencing input was blood. These TCRs come from a man younger than 35 in good health. The CDR3 runs from the conserved cysteine through the conserved F or W. D genes are given only for firm matches. Size tells how often a clone was seen (once, few, many) or the class of an expanded clone, and some rows leave it out.

size | J | V | D | DNA | CDR3
few | TRBJ1-5 | TRBV20-1 | - | TGCAGTGCTAGATCGGGGGGGGATCAGCCCCAGCATTTT | CSARSGGDQPQHF
- | TRBJ1-5 | TRBV6-6 | - | TGTGCCAGCAGTTACTCGTACAGCCAGCCCCAGCATTTT | CASSYSYSQPQHF
- | TRBJ1-6 | TRBV20-1 | - | TGCAGTGCTGGACAATACAGGGCGGAGAGTAATTCACCCCTCCACTTT | CSAGQYRAESNSPLHF
- | TRBJ2-2 | TRBV18 | - | TGTGCCAGCTCACCGACCAAGGGTCTCGGGGAGCTGTTTTTT | CASSPTKGLGELFF
- | TRBJ2-7 | TRBV4-2 | - | TGTGCCAGCAGCCAAGAAGTACGGGAGACCTACGAGCAGTACTTC | CASSQEVRETYEQYF
- | TRBJ2-3 | TRBV6-5 | - | TGTGCCAGCAGACCATGGGTAGCTAGCACAGATACGCAGTATTTT | CASRPWVASTDTQYF
few | TRBJ2-3 | TRBV5-5 | - | TGTGCCAGCAGCTTGGAAAGGGGGGCGAGGACAGATACGCAGTATTTT | CASSLERGARTDTQYF
- | TRBJ2-1 | TRBV18 | - | TGTGCCAGCGCCTCTATGGATGAGCAGTTCTTC | CASASMDEQFF
- | TRBJ1-5 | TRBV5-5 | - | TGTGCCAGCAGCTTGACAGGGATATTCAATCAGCCCCAGCATTTT | CASSLTGIFNQPQHF
few | TRBJ1-4 | TRBV5-6 | - | TGTGCCAGCAGCCTCAGGGAGACCGGAGCAGAAAAACTGTTTTTT | CASSLRETGAEKLFF
- | TRBJ1-2 | TRBV27 | - | TGTGCCAGCAGTTTATTAGGGGGTTTGGGGGGCTACACCTTC | CASSLLGGLGGYTF
- | TRBJ2-2 | TRBV4-3 | TRBD1 | TGCGCCAGCAGCCCTACCCGGACAGGGACCGGGGAGCTGTTTTTT | CASSPTRTGTGELFF
few | TRBJ2-1 | TRBV2 | TRBD1 | TGTGCCAGCAGGGGGGACAGTATAAATGAGCAGTTCTTC | CASRGDSINEQFF
few | TRBJ1-2 | TRBV6-5 | - | TGTGCCAGCAGCCCCCCCTTGGGGGCGATGGGTGGCTACACCTTC | CASSPPLGAMGGYTF
- | TRBJ2-7 | TRBV12-3/TRBV12-4 | - | TGTGCCATCCTCCCCACTGGTACCTACAATGAGCAGTACTTC | CAILPTGTYNEQYF
few | TRBJ2-3 | TRBV4-3 | TRBD1 | TGCGCCAGCAGCCAGCAGCAGGGGGCGGAAGATACGCAGTATTTT | CASSQQQGAEDTQYF
- | TRBJ1-1 | TRBV5-4 | - | TGTGCCAGCAGCTTGGTGGGGCCCATGAACACTGAAGCTTTCTTT | CASSLVGPMNTEAFF
- | TRBJ1-2 | TRBV7-2 | TRBD1 | TGTGCCAGCAACAACAGGGGGGCCGGGGGCTACACCTTC | CASNNRGAGGYTF
- | TRBJ1-2 | TRBV4-1 | - | TGCGCCAGCAGCCAAGACTGGAGACGAAGGGATGGCTACACCTTC | CASSQDWRRRDGYTF
- | TRBJ1-5 | TRBV6-6 | - | TGTGCCAGCTGTTCCCGGCCCGACCCTTATAGCAATCAGCCCCAGCATTTT | CASCSRPDPYSNQPQHF
few | TRBJ2-3 | TRBV10-3 | - | TGTGCCATCAGTGAGTCGGGCAGGGGAGATACGCAGTATTTT | CAISESGRGDTQYF
- | TRBJ1-1 | TRBV4-3 | - | TGCGCCAGCAGCCAAGATTATCGAAGGGCCGGACCTGGGGCTGAAGCTTTCTTT | CASSQDYRRAGPGAEAFF
- | TRBJ2-4 | TRBV9 | - | TGTGCCAGCAGCGAGTCGGGCAACCTAGCCAAAAACATTCAGTACTTC | CASSESGNLAKNIQYF
- | TRBJ1-2 | TRBV29-1 | TRBD1 | TGCAGCGTGGTAACACAGGGGGTGTTATATGGCTACACCTTC | CSVVTQGVLYGYTF
- | TRBJ2-1 | TRBV7-2 | - | TGTGCCAGCAGCTTAGGTCCCGGAGTTGACTACAATGAGCAGTTCTTC | CASSLGPGVDYNEQFF
- | TRBJ2-1 | TRBV20-1 | TRBD1 | TGCAGTGTTAGAGTCTGGGACAGCTACAATGAGCAGTTCTTC | CSVRVWDSYNEQFF
few | TRBJ2-1 | TRBV13 | - | TGTGCCAGCAGTCCCACTGTCACCTCGGCGGGTGAGCAGTTCTTC | CASSPTVTSAGEQFF
- | TRBJ1-6 | TRBV20-1 | TRBD1 | TGCAGTGCTAGACCCTCGGACAGGGGGCCAAGCTCCTATAATTCACCCCTCCACTTT | CSARPSDRGPSSYNSPLHF
- | TRBJ1-5 | TRBV24-1 | TRBD1 | TGTGCCACCAGTGGACAGGGGAAGCTGGGGCCCCAGCATTTT | CATSGQGKLGPQHF
few | TRBJ2-1 | TRBV5-1 | - | TGCGCCAGCAGGGGGTGGGGTTCTGTGGCCAATGAGCAGTTCTTC | CASRGWGSVANEQFF
few | TRBJ1-1 | TRBV12-5 | TRBD1 | TGTGCTAGTGTCCTCACCATGACAGGGGAGGGAGCTGAAGCTTTCTTT | CASVLTMTGEGAEAFF
- | TRBJ2-1 | TRBV20-1 | - | TGCAGTGCTAGAGGTGCCCCATCCGGGGGAAGCTACAATGAGCAGTTCTTC | CSARGAPSGGSYNEQFF
- | TRBJ2-6 | TRBV6-5 | - | TGTGCCAGCAGTTCCGAGGGACACCTTACATCCTCAACCTCTGGGGCCAACGTCCTGACTTTC | CASSSEGHLTSSTSGANVLTF
- | TRBJ2-3 | TRBV3-1 | - | TGTGCCAGCAGCCAACGGGGGGCTAGCACAGATACGCCGTATTTT | CASSQRGASTDTPYF
- | TRBJ2-5 | TRBV11-1 | TRBD2 | TGTGCCAGCAGCCGGATTGGGGGGGTCCAAGAGACCCAGTACTTC | CASSRIGGVQETQYF